This T cell receptor (beta chain) came from a study of T-cell memory formation after mild COVID-19. Background on the study: The study found TCR clusters largely donor specific. Study results and limitations: Mainly in CM and EM were contracting CD4+ clones; CD8+ were in EMRA. Memory sampled before infection contained some responding clones, suggesting cross-reactive memory joined.

The germline V gene has CDR1 LNHDA and CDR2 SQIVND (reference sequence). Losses at the gene ends were 8 bases for V and 6 bases for J; bases not matched to a gene: 5. This CDR3 is built from 12 residues. This clonotype was seen a handful of times. Its antigen is not identified. cDNA libraries for TCR alpha and TCR beta, carrying sample barcodes and UMIs, came from 5'RACE with constant-segment primers. MiXCR, applied by TCRdb to the 5' RACE reads, yields one record per CDR3 protein. The table has 10,000 to 15,000 distinct CDR3 sequences, about a sixth seen once; the top ten hold roughly three fifths. Sequenced input: PBMCs or a T cell subset sorted from them (not recorded which). V and J are TRBV19 and TRBJ2-7; 9 bases map to TRBD1. The clonotype was recovered from a man younger than 35 who had mild COVID-19 (a few samples of this study predate the infection). Cell type and time point are not known. CDR3 sequence reads: CASSTGGSEQYF. CDR3 nucleotide sequence: TGTGCCAGTTCGACAGGGGGTTCCGAGCAGTACTTC.